This TCR beta chain was identified during a study of blood T cell repertoires in COVID-19. Study at large: Italy, Spain and the United States were the sources of the convalescent and acute COVID-19 samples. The analysed material was cDNA or gDNA that came from T cells, B-cell-depleted T cells, or PBMCs.

CDR3 size: 13 residues. Germline-derived CDR1 and CDR2 are LGHNA and YNFKEQ. Trimming took off 1 base at V and 4 bases at J, with 7 bases between the two ends. Per the original methods: For nucleated cells, counts were estimated from reference gene primer amplification. The repertoire was sequenced with immunoSEQ multiplex PCR; TCRdb's copy has only in-frame clones and lacks some. The V and J calls and clone size come from that table; D and trimming were worked out from the DNA. Of over 85,000 clones listed, around 90% are singletons. V is TRBV4-2 and J is TRBJ1-2, with unresolved D. Sequencing input: peripheral blood. The source is a woman older than 75 with active COVID-19. CDR3 coding DNA: TGTGCCAGCAGCCAAGCGACTCTCTATGGCTACACCTTC. This codes for CASSQATLYGYTF.